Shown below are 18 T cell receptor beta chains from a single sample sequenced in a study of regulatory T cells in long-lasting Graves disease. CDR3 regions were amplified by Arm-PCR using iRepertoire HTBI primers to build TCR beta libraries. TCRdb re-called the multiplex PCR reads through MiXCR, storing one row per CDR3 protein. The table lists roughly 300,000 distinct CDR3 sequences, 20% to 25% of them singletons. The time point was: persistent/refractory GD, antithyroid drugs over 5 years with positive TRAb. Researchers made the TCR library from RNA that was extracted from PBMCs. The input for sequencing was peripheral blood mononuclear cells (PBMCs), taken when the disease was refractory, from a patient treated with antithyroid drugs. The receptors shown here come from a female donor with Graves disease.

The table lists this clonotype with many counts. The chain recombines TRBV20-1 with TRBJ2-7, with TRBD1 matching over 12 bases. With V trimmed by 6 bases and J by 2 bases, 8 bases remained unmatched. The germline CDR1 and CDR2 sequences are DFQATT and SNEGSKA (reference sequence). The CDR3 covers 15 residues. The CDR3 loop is CSAGTGGYSPYEQYF. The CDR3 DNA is TGCAGTGCGGGGACAGGGGGCTATTCTCCCTACGAGCAGTACTTC.

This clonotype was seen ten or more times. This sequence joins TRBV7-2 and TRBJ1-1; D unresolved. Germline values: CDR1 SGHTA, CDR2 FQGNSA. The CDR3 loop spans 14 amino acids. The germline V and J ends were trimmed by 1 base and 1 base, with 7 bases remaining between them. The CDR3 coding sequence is TGTGCCAGCAGCTTAGGCCCGGGGAACACTGAAGCTTTCTTT. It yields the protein CASSLGPGNTEAFF. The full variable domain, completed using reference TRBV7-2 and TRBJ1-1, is GAGVSQSPSNKVTEKGKDVELRCDPISGHTALYWYRQSLGQGLEFLIYFQGNSAPDKSGLPSDRFSAERTGGSVSTLTIQRTQQEDSAVYLCASSLGPGNTEAFFGQGTRLTVV.

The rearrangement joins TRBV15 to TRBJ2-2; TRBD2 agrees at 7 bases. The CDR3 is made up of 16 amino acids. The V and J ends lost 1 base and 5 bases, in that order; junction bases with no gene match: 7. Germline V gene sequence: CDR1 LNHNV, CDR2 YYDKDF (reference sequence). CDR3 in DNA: TGTGCCACCAGCAGAGCGGCGGGAGAGTCGACCGGGGAGCTGTTTTTT. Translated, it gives CATSRAAGESTGELFF.

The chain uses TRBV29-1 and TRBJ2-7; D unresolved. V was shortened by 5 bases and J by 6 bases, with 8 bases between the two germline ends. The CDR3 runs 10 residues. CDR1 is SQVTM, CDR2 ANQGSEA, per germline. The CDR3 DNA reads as TGCAGCGTTTCAACAAGCGAGCAGTACTTC. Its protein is CSVSTSEQYF.

For the CDR3, the DNA is TGTGCCAGCAGTCCCCGGGACACCATCTACGAGCAGTACTTC. Amino acid sequence: CASSPRDTIYEQYF. The V call is TRBV6-1, the J call TRBJ2-7, with D maybe TRBD1 (6 bases). This CDR3 has 14 residues. Germline CDR1 reads MNHNS; CDR2 reads SASEGT. Trimming removed 5 bases at V and 3 bases at J, with 14 bases between.

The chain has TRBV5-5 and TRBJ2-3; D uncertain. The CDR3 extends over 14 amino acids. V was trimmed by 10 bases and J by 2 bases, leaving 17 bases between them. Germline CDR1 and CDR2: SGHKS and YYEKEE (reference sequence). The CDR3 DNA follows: TGTGCCTCCCACCGCCTGGTAAACACAGATACGCAGTATTTT. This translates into CASHRLVNTDTQYF. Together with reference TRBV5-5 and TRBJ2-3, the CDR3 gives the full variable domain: DAGVTQSPTHLIKTRGQQVTLRCSPISGHKSVSWYQQVLGQGPQFIFQYYEKEERGRGNFPDRFSARQFPNYSSELNVNALLLGDSALYLCASHRLVNTDTQYFGPGTRLTVL.

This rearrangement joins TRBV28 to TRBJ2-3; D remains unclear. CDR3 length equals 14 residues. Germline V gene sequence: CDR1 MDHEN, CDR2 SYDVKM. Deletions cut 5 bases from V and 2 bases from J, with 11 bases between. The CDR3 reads CASSPLLPTDTQYF. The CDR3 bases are TGTGCCAGCAGTCCCCTACTACCCACAGATACGCAGTATTTT.

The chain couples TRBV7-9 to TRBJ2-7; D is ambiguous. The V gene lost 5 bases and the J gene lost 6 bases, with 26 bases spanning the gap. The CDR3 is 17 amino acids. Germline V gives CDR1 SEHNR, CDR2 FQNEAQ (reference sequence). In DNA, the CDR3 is TGTGCCAGCAGCGACCCGACCGACGGCCCCAGGCTCTTCGAGCAGTACTTC. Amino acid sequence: CASSDPTDGPRLFEQYF.

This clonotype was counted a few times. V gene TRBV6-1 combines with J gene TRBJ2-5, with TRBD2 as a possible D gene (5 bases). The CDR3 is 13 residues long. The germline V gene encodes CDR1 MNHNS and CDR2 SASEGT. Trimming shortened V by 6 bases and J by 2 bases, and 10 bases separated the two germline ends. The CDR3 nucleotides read TGTGCCAGCAGAATTAGCGTACAAGAGACCCAGTACTTC. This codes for CASRISVQETQYF.

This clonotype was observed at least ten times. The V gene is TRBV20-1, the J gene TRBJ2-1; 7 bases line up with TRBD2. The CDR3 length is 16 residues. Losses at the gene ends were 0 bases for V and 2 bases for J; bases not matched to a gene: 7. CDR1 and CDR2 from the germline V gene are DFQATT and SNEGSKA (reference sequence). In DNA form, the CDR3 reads TGCAGTGCTAGAGATGGTCTAGCGGATCCCTACAATGAGCAGTTCTTC. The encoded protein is CSARDGLADPYNEQFF.

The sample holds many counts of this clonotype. CDR3 in DNA: TGTGCCAGCAGTTCCTGGGTGGAGACCCAGTACTTC. Encoded protein: CASSSWVETQYF. V gene TRBV6-2 or TRBV6-3 combines with J gene TRBJ2-5; D remains ambiguous. The CDR3 totals 12 residues. Germline CDR1 and CDR2: MNHEY and SVGEGT. Trimming took off 4 bases at V and 5 bases at J, with 8 bases between the two ends.

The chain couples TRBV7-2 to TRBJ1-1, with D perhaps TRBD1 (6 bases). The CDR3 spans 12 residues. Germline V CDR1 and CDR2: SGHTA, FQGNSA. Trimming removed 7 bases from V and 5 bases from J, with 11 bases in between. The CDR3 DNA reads TGTGCCAGCAATGGGGGGCTAACTGAAGCTTTCTTT. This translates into CASNGGLTEAFF.

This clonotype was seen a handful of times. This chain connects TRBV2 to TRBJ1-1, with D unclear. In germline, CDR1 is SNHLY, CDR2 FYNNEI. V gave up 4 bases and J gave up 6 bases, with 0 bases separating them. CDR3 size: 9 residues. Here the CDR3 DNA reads TGTGCCAGCAGTGCTGAAGCTTTCTTT. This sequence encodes CASSAEAFF.

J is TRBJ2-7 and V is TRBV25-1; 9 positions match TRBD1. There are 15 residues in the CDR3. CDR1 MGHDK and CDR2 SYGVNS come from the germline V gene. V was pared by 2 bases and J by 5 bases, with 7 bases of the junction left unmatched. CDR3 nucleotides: TGTGCCAGCAGTGAAGGGACAGGGTCACTCCACGAGCAGTACTTC. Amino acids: CASSEGTGSLHEQYF.

The CDR3 nucleotides read TGCAGTGCTACCGGGACAACCTACGAGCAGTACTTC. It codes for CSATGTTYEQYF. This chain connects TRBV20-1 to TRBJ2-7; D is perhaps TRBD1 (6 bases). Trimming removed 4 bases at V and 2 bases at J, with 9 bases between. Germline CDR1 and CDR2: DFQATT and SNEGSKA (reference sequence). This CDR3 spans 12 amino acids.

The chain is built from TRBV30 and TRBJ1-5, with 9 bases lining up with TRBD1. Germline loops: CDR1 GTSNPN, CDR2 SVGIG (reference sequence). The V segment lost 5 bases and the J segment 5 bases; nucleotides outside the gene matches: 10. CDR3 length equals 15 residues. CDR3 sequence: CAWATGTGFDQPQHF. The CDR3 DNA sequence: TGTGCCTGGGCGACGGGGACAGGGTTCGATCAGCCCCAGCATTTT.

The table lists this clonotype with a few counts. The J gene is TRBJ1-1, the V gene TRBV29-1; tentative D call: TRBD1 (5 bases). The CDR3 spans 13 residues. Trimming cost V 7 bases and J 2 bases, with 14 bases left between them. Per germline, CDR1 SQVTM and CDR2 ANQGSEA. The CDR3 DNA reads TGCAGCGCCTCGATCGGGGCTAACACTGAAGCTTTCTTT. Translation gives CSASIGANTEAFF.

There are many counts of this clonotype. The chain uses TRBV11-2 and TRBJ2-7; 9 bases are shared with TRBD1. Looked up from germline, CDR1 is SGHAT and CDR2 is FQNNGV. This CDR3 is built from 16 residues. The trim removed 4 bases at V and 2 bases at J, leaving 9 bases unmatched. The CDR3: CASSSRGTGSAYEQYF. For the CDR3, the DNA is TGTGCCAGCAGCTCTAGGGGGACAGGGAGTGCCTACGAGCAGTACTTC.